These 8 T cell receptor beta chains share one sample of origin, sequenced in a study of T cell responses to AZD1222 COVID-19 vaccine. Repertoires were generated with immunoSEQ multiplex PCR, while TCRdb's copy carries only in-frame clones and drops some. The repertoire consists of 100,000 to 150,000 clones, with 86% occurring once and the leading ten covering 17%. This specimen consisted of peripheral blood, obtained 28 days after the second AZD1222 dose. Receptor source: an adult who received the AZD1222 COVID-19 vaccine.

The rearrangement links TRBV27 to TRBJ2-7; 10 bases map to TRBD2. The CDR3 consists of 18 residues. Germline CDR1 reads MNHEY; CDR2 reads SMNVEV (reference sequence). The J segment lost 7 bases and the V segment lost 5 bases, leaving 20 bases of the junction unmatched. Written as DNA, the CDR3 is TGTGCCAGCAGTCCCCTCGGATGGAGCGGGAGGGAGAGTGGGGAGCAGTACTTC. This codes for CASSPLGWSGRESGEQYF.

The chain has TRBV5-1 and TRBJ2-7; 8 bases are shared with TRBD1. The length of the CDR3 is 15 residues. CDR1 SGHRS and CDR2 YFSETQ come from the germline V gene. J lost 6 bases, V lost 4 bases, and 12 bases had no gene match. The CDR3 region is CASSVRQGRTVEQYF. Written as DNA, the CDR3 is TGCGCCAGCAGCGTACGACAGGGGAGAACGGTCGAGCAGTACTTC.

Only one count was recorded for this clone. This chain links TRBV24-1 with TRBJ2-3; 13 nucleotides match TRBD2. The ends lost 4 bases at V and 3 bases at J; junction bases unmatched: 6. Germline V lookup: CDR1 KGHDR, CDR2 SFDVKD. The CDR3 length is 17 residues. CDR3 bases: TGTGCCACCAGTGACGTCGGACTAGCGGGAGATACAGATACGCAGTATTTT. Translation gives CATSDVGLAGDTDTQYF.

This clone was observed a handful of times. The chain couples TRBV5-6 to TRBJ1-5, with 7 bases fitting TRBD1. The J segment lost 0 bases and the V segment lost 0 bases, leaving 6 bases of the junction unmatched. Germline CDR1 is SGHDT and CDR2 is YYEEEE. The CDR3 spans 17 residues. CDR3 sequence reads: CASSLAEGAYSNQPQHF. CDR3 DNA sequence: TGTGCCAGCAGCTTGGCCGAGGGGGCTTATAGCAATCAGCCCCAGCATTTT.

This clone was seen once. The chain recombines TRBV28 with TRBJ2-7; 9 bases map to TRBD1. CDR1 MDHEN and CDR2 SYDVKM come from the germline V gene. The CDR3 sequence is 15 residues long. V lost 2 bases and J lost 6; bases outside the gene matches: 8. The CDR3 here is CASSLSGQGLGEQYF. The CDR3, as DNA: TGTGCCAGCAGTTTAAGCGGACAGGGGCTGGGCGAGCAGTACTTC.

V usage is TRBV10-2 and J usage is TRBJ2-2, with 9 positions matching TRBD2. Germline CDR1 reads WSHSY; CDR2 reads SAAADI. The CDR3 has 18 amino acids. The V and J ends lost 0 bases and 1 base, in that order; junction bases with no gene match: 6. CDR3 bases: TGCGCCAGCAGTGAGTCGCAACTACTAGCGGGGAACACCGGGGAGCTGTTTTTT. Encoded protein: CASSESQLLAGNTGELFF.

This clone appeared once. The chain uses TRBV6-5 and TRBJ1-1; no reliable D call. Deletions cut 2 bases from V and 4 bases from J, with 11 bases between. The CDR3 has 14 amino acids. Germline CDR1 is MNHEY and CDR2 is SVGAGI. DNA of the CDR3: TGTGCCAGCAGTTACGACGTCAGATCCACTGAAGCTTTCTTT. Translating it yields CASSYDVRSTEAFF.

This chain connects TRBV18 to TRBJ1-6, with D perhaps matching TRBD1 (5 bases). The CDR3 consists of 16 residues. V lost 1 base and J lost 3, with 10 bases in between. CDR1 KGHSH and CDR2 LQKENI come from the germline V gene. As DNA, the CDR3 is TGTGCCAGCTCACCACATCAGGGTTTCTATAATTCACCCCTCCACTTT. It encodes CASSPHQGFYNSPLHF.